The clone carrying this TCR beta chain was observed a few times. Its antigen is currently unknown. Germline lookup yields CDR1 GTSNPN and CDR2 SVGIG (reference sequence). The CDR3 covers 14 residues. V was clipped by 5 bases and J by 4 bases; unmatched bases: 8. Method: immunoSEQ multiplex PCR; TCRdb's copy keeps in-frame clones and lacks some. The table shows more than 8,500 clones, with 60% to 75% occurring only once. These data come from a study of CD4+ T cells in melanoma. Study observations and caveats: Diverse differentiation states were reported for melanoma neoantigen-specific CD4+ T cells.

Sequencing was performed on cells from a culture (not recorded whether cultured in vitro). This chain uses TRBV30 with TRBJ2-5, with 9 bases fitting TRBD2. The clonotype originates from a human donor with melanoma. The CDR3 DNA reads as TGTGCCTGGGGACGGCTAGCGGGGATAGAGACCCAGTACTTC. Translation gives CAWGRLAGIETQYF. Supplemented by reference TRBV30 and TRBJ2-5, the full variable domain reads SQTIHQWPATLVQPVGSPLSLECTVEGTSNPNLYWYRQAAGRGLQLLFYSVGIGQISSEVPQNLSASRPQDRQFILSSKKLLLSDSGFYLCAWGRLAGIETQYFGPGTRLLVL.